One and the same sample provided the 10 T cell receptor beta chains below, sequenced in a study of T cell changes during pregnancy in multiple sclerosis. The repertoire was sequenced with immunoSEQ multiplex PCR; TCRdb's copy has only in-frame clones and lacks some. The sample holds 25,000 to 35,000 clones, around nine tenths seen once. The sequencing here drew on CD8+ T cells from peripheral blood mononuclear cells, taken before pregnancy. These receptors were collected from a female donor with multiple sclerosis, enrolled in a pregnancy study.

This sequence joins TRBV7-6 and TRBJ2-2, with 10 bases fitting TRBD2. J lost 1 base, V lost 5 bases, and 4 bases had no gene match. The CDR3 loop spans 16 amino acids. Germline V gene sequence: CDR1 SGHVS, CDR2 FNYEAQ. CDR3 nucleotide sequence: TGTGCCAGCAGCCCTTGGACTAGCGGGAACACCGGGGAGCTGTTTTTT. Its protein is CASSPWTSGNTGELFF.

This chain joins TRBV7-2 and TRBJ2-1, with D perhaps TRBD2 (6 bases). V was clipped by 1 base and J by 2 bases, with 9 bases between them. Germline values: CDR1 SGHTA, CDR2 FQGNSA. The CDR3 runs 15 residues. CDR3 nucleotides: TGTGCCAGCAGCTTAGGGCTAGCGCCCTACAATGAGCAGTTCTTC. Its translation is CASSLGLAPYNEQFF.

V gene TRBV27 combines with J gene TRBJ2-7, with 9 bases that match TRBD1. The germline CDR1 and CDR2 sequences are MNHEY and SMNVEV (reference sequence). The CDR3 sequence is 14 residues long. V dropped 5 bases and J dropped 3; count of bases not matched to a gene: 5. The chain's CDR3 is CASSARDRDYEQYF. CDR3 coding DNA: TGTGCCAGCAGTGCCCGGGACAGGGACTACGAGCAGTACTTC.

As regards this clone: At one end, the junction sequence differs from germline, possibly due to a read error. V and J are TRBV28 and TRBJ2-7; D not resolved. The CDR3 runs 14 residues. Germline V gene lookup returns CDR1 MDHEN and CDR2 SYDVKM. This chain's CDR3 is CTSRPQPGSYEQYF. DNA for the CDR3: TGTACCAGCAGGCCCCAACCGGGTTCCTACGAGCAGTACTTC.

The chain uses TRBV5-4 and TRBJ2-1, with 12 bases aligning to TRBD1. The CDR3 runs 16 residues. The trim removed 0 bases at V and 4 bases at J, leaving 2 bases unmatched. Germline V gives CDR1 SGHNT, CDR2 YYREEE (reference sequence). CDR3 in amino acids: CASSLEGQGAYNEQFF. The CDR3 DNA is TGTGCCAGCAGCTTGGAGGGACAGGGGGCATACAATGAGCAGTTCTTC. The whole variable domain, remainder taken from reference TRBV5-4 and TRBJ2-1, is ETGVTQSPTHLIKTRGQQVTLRCSSQSGHNTVSWYQQALGQGPQFIFQYYREEENGRGNFPPRFSGLQFPNYSSELNVNALELDDSALYLCASSLEGQGAYNEQFFGPGTRLTVL.

Only a few counts were recorded for this clone. The same CDR3 can be traced to other DNA sequences in this sample. The V call is TRBV6-4, the J call TRBJ2-1; TRBD2 might be the D (6 bases). CDR3 length equals 15 residues. The ends were cut back, 0 bases at V and 0 bases at J, with 6 bases in the middle. Germline lookup yields CDR1 MRHNA and CDR2 SNTAGT. CDR3 protein: CASSDSSGSYNEQFF. In DNA form, the CDR3 reads TGTGCCAGCAGTGACTCTAGCGGCTCCTACAATGAGCAGTTCTTC.

This rearrangement joins TRBV14 to TRBJ2-7, with TRBD1 matching 8 bases. CDR3 length: 16 residues. The V and J ends lost 3 bases and 1 base, in that order; junction bases with no gene match: 8. Per the germline V gene, CDR1 is SGHDN and CDR2 is FVKESK. The CDR3 loop reads CASSHLGQGPSYEQYF. The CDR3 bases are TGTGCCAGCAGCCACCTTGGACAGGGCCCTTCCTACGAGCAGTACTTC.

The rearrangement joins TRBV30 to TRBJ2-3; 11 bases are shared with TRBD1. Unmatched junction bases numbered 1, after V lost 1 base and J lost 4 bases. CDR1 and CDR2 from the germline V gene are GTSNPN and SVGIG (reference sequence). The CDR3 sequence is 14 residues long. The CDR3 DNA is TGTGCCTGGAGTGAGGGACAGGGGGCAGATACGCAGTATTTT. It codes for CAWSEGQGADTQYF.

V usage is TRBV28 and J usage is TRBJ1-2, with 8 bases fitting TRBD1. The CDR3 is 13 residues long. From germline, CDR1 is MDHEN and CDR2 SYDVKM. V lost 5 bases and J lost 8; bases outside the gene matches: 7. CDR3 loop: CASSQRTGQGYTF. The CDR3 DNA reads TGTGCCAGCAGTCAGAGGACAGGGCAGGGCTACACCTTC.

V is TRBV21-1 and J is TRBJ2-7; TRBD1 is the table's D call and was not checked against the DNA. TRBV21-1 is listed as a pseudogene. The length of the CDR3 is 19 residues. This chain's CDR3 is CASGGQRCPGSKRGYEQYF. Written as DNA, the CDR3 is TGTGCCAGCGGGGGACAACGGTGCCCCGGAAGTAAAAGGGGCTACGAGCAGTACTTC.